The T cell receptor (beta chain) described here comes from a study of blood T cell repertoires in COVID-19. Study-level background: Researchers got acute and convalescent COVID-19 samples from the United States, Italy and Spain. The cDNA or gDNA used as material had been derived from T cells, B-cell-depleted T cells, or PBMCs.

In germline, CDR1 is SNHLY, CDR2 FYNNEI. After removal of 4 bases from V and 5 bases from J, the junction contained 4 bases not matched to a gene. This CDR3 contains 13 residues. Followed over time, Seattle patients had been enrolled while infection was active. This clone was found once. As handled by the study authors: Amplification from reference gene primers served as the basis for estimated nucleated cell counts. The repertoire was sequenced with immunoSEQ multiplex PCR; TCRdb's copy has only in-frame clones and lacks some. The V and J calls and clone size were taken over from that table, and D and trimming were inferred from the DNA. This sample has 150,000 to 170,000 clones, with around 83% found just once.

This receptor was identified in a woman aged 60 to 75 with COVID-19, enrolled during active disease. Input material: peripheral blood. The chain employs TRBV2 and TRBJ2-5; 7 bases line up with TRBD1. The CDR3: CASSATGEETQYF. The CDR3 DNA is TGTGCCAGCAGTGCCACAGGGGAGGAGACCCAGTACTTC.